This T cell receptor beta chain was captured by sequencing in a study of T cells after somatic rescue of genetic block. Using immunoSEQ multiplex PCR, the repertoire was profiled, and TCRdb retains in-frame clones only, with some absent. The data contain about 110,000 clones, just over 90% of them singletons. Trimming removed 1 base from V and 6 bases from J, with 15 bases in between. This CDR3 is built from 15 residues. Germline values: CDR1 LGHNA, CDR2 YNFKEQ. The receptor comes from a young woman. The chain employs TRBV4-2 and TRBJ1-1; D is uncertain. Sequenced material: peripheral blood mononuclear cells (PBMCs). The CDR3 reads CASSQAQVSGAEAFF. CDR3 nucleotides: TGTGCCAGCAGCCAAGCTCAGGTCTCCGGCGCTGAAGCTTTCTTT.